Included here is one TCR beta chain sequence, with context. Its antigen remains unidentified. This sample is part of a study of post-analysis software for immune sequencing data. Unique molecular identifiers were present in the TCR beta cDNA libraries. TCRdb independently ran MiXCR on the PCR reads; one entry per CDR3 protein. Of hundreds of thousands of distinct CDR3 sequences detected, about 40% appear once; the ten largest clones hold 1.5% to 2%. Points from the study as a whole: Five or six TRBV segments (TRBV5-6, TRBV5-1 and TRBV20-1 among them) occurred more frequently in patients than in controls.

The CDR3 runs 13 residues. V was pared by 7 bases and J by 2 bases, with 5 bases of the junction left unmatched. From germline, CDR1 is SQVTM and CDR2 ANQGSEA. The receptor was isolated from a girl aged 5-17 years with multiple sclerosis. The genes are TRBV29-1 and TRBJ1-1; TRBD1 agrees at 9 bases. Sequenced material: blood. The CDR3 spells CSDKQGANTEAFF. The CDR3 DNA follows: TGCAGCGACAAACAGGGGGCAAACACTGAAGCTTTCTTT.